This T cell receptor beta chain was recovered during a study of T cells after yellow fever vaccination. TCRdb passed the 5' RACE reads through MiXCR, listing each CDR3 protein once. The sample contains over 300,000 distinct CDR3 sequences, approximately 3.8% of which appear only once. The CDR3 is 13 residues long. CDR1 LNHDA and CDR2 SQIVND come from the germline V gene (reference sequence). V lost 0 bases to trimming and J lost 5 bases, with 5 bases between them. This clonotype turned up a few times. The chain couples TRBV19 to TRBJ1-5; D is unresolved. The sample was PBMCs, taken on the day of the yellow fever booster vaccination. The receptor's source is a man younger than 30 who received the YFV17D yellow fever vaccine. CDR3 nucleotide sequence: TGTGCCAGTAGTATAGAAATTTATCAGCCCCAGCATTTT. Residues: CASSIEIYQPQHF. Supplemented by reference TRBV19 and TRBJ1-5, the full variable domain reads DGGITQSPKYLFRKEGQNVTLSCEQNLNHDAMYWYRQDPGQGLRLIYYSQIVNDFQKGDIAEGYSVSREKKESFPLTVTSAQKNPTAFYLCASSIEIYQPQHFGDGTRLSIL.